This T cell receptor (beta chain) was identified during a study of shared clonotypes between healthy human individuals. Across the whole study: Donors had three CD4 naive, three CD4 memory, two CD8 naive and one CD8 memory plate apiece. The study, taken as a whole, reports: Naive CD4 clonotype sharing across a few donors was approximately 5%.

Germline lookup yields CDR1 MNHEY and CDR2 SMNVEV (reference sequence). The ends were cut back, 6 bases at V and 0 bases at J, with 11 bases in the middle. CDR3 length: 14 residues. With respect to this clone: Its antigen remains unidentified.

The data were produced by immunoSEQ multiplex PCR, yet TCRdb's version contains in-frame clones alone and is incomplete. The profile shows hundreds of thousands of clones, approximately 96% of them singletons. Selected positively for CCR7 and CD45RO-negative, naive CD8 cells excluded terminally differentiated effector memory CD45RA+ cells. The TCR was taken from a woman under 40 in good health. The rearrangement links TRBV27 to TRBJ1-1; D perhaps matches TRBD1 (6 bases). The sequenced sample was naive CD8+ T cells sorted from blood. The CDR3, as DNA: TGTGCCAGCAGCCGCGGACAGATGAACACTGAAGCTTTCTTT. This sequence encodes CASSRGQMNTEAFF.